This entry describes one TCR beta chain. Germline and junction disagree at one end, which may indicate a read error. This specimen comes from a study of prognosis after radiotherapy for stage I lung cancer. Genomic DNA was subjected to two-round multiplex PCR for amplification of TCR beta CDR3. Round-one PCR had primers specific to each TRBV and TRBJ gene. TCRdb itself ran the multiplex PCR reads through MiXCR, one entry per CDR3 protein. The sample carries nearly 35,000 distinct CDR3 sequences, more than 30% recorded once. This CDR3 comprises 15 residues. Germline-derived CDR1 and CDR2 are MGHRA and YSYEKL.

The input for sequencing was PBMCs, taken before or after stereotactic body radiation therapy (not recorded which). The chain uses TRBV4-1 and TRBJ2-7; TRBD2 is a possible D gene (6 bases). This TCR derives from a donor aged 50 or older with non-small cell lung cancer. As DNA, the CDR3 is TGCGCCAGCAGCCAGACACGGGAGCCCCCCTACGAGCAGTACTTT. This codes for CASSQTREPPYEQYF.